A selection of T cell receptor beta chains follows, all from one sample in a study of cytomegalovirus exposure and HLA in healthy donors. The assay was immunoSEQ multiplex PCR, and TCRdb's table has in-frame clones only and misses some. The table has about 140,000 clones, about 84% seen once. Sequences were obtained from PBMCs. These receptors all stem from a woman aged 18-29 years in good health and CMV-seropositive. Each CDR3 is given with its conserved first and last residue. The order of the fields is J gene, D gene, clone size, V gene, CDR3 DNA, CDR3 protein. A D gene is named only where the DNA matches it firmly. The size entry is marked missing in some rows and otherwise reads once, few, many or a size class.

>TRBJ2-7|NA|NA|TRBV18
TGTGCCAGCTCAACCCTCTCCGGGATTAAGAGCGACGAGCAGTACTTC
CASSTLSGIKSDEQYF
>TRBJ2-7|NA|NA|TRBV28
TGTGCCAGCAGAAATCCCTCCGCTCCCTACGAGCAGTACTTC
CASRNPSAPYEQYF
>TRBJ2-3|NA|NA|TRBV6-1
TGTGCCAGTACCTTGGGAGCGACGACAGATACGCAGTATTTT
CASTLGATTDTQYF
>TRBJ2-1|TRBD2|NA|TRBV9
TGTGCCAGCAGCGAGACTAGCGGGGGGGCCAGTGATGAGCAGTTCTTC
CASSETSGGASDEQFF
>TRBJ1-6|NA|few|TRBV7-9
TGTGCCATGCAAAAAGGGCAGGGCCCGAATTCACCCCTCCACTTT
CAMQKGQGPNSPLHF
>TRBJ2-1|TRBD2|NA|TRBV9
TGTGCCAGCAGCGGGCGGACTAGCGGGGGGCCTTACAATGAGCAGTTCTTC
CASSGRTSGGPYNEQFF
>TRBJ1-1|NA|few|TRBV19
TGTGCCAGTAGTTCCCCAGGGAAGAACACTGAAGCTTTCTTT
CASSSPGKNTEAFF
>TRBJ2-7|TRBD2|NA|TRBV18
TGTGCCAGCTCACCAGATCCGGGGGGGTACGAGCAGTACTTC
CASSPDPGGYEQYF
>TRBJ2-7|TRBD1|NA|TRBV4-1
TGCGCCAGCAGCCAAGGGCCAGGGGGAGTCTACGAGCAGTACTTC
CASSQGPGGVYEQYF
>TRBJ2-1|TRBD2|NA|TRBV4-1
TGCGCCAGCAGCATCGGGACTAGTCTGAATGAGCAGTTCTTC
CASSIGTSLNEQFF
>TRBJ2-3|TRBD2|NA|TRBV27
TGTGCCAGCAGTTGGACTAGCGGGGGGGTAACAGATACGCAGTATTTT
CASSWTSGGVTDTQYF
>TRBJ2-3|TRBD2|NA|TRBV7-9
TGTGCCAGCATCAGTAGCGATTCGTTACTAGCGTTCACAGATACGCAGTATTTT
CASISSDSLLAFTDTQYF
>TRBJ1-2|NA|NA|TRBV14
TGTGCCAGCAGCCAGGGCCAACGTCGTGGCTACACCTTC
CASSQGQRRGYTF
>TRBJ2-3|TRBD2|NA|TRBV5-1
TGCGCCAGCAGCTCCAAACAAAGCGGGGGGTTCACAGATACGCAGTATTTT
CASSSKQSGGFTDTQYF
>TRBJ1-2|NA|NA|TRBV20-1
TGCAGTGCTAGGGACAAGTATGGCTACACCTTC
CSARDKYGYTF
>TRBJ1-6|NA|NA|TRBV4-1
TGCGCCAGCAGCCAAGACAGGGGACGGTCCTATAATTCACCCCTCCACTTT
CASSQDRGRSYNSPLHF
>TRBJ2-1|TRBD2|NA|TRBV19
TGTGCCAGTAGTATAAGGGGACTAGCGGGGGACGTGCAGTTCTTC
CASSIRGLAGDVQFF
>TRBJ1-2|NA|NA|TRBV28
TGTGCCAGCGGTATAGGGGGGGGCGAGGGCTACACCTTC
CASGIGGGEGYTF
>TRBJ1-2|NA|NA|TRBV5-5
TGTGCCAGCAGCTCGCCTCAGGGAGGCTACACCTTC
CASSSPQGGYTF
>TRBJ2-7|NA|few|TRBV15
TGTGCCACCAGCAGAGACCGTCCAGGGTTCTACGAGCAGTACTTC
CATSRDRPGFYEQYF
>TRBJ2-1|TRBD1|NA|TRBV9
TGTGCCAGCAGCGTATCACAGGGGCCCTACAATGAGCAGTTCTTC
CASSVSQGPYNEQFF
>TRBJ1-1|TRBD1|NA|TRBV4-3
TGCGCCAGCAGCCAAAACGGCGGGGGGAGGGGGCAGGTCACTGAAGCTTTCTTT
CASSQNGGGRGQVTEAFF
>TRBJ2-7|NA|NA|TRBV7-9
TGTGCCAGCAGCCCTTGGGGGGGCAGCTCCTACGAGCAGTACTTC
CASSPWGGSSYEQYF
>TRBJ1-2|NA|NA|TRBV7-8
TGTGCCAGCAGCGCGGGACGGACTTATGGCTACACCTTC
CASSAGRTYGYTF
>TRBJ1-1|TRBD1|NA|TRBV29-1
TGCAGCGCACTGGACAGGGCGAACACTGAAGCTTTCTTT
CSALDRANTEAFF
>TRBJ2-4|NA|NA|TRBV20-1
TGCAGTGCTCGACTAGTGGGGAGGTACTTC
CSARLVGRYF
>TRBJ2-5|NA|NA|TRBV29-1
TGCAGCGTTAGTGTTAGCTTTGGGACCCAGTACTTC
CSVSVSFGTQYF
>TRBJ2-1|TRBD2|NA|TRBV7-2
TGTGCCAGCAGCGCTCGGACTAGCGGGGCGATCTACAATGAGCAGTTCTTC
CASSARTSGAIYNEQFF
>TRBJ1-3|TRBD1|few|TRBV30
TGTGCCTGGAGCAGCGAGTCAGGGGGCGTCCTTGGAAACACCATATATTTT
CAWSSESGGVLGNTIYF
>TRBJ1-5|NA|NA|TRBV5-1
TGCGCCAGCAGCTTAGACAGTCCGAATCAGCCCCAGCATTTT
CASSLDSPNQPQHF
>TRBJ2-1|NA|NA|TRBV2
TGTGCCAGCTCGAAGAGGGAAGAACACAATGAGCAGTTCTTC
CASSKREEHNEQFF
>TRBJ1-3|NA|NA|TRBV28
TGTGCCAGCAGTGGGCAACGGGAGGGAAACACCATATATTTT
CASSGQREGNTIYF
>TRBJ1-1|NA|NA|TRBV11-2
TGTGCCAGCAGCTTGCAGGGCTTGAGAGCTTTCTTT
CASSLQGLRAFF
>TRBJ1-6|NA|NA|TRBV2
TGTGCCAGTTTTTTACAGGGTAATTCACCCCTCCACTTT
CASFLQGNSPLHF
>TRBJ1-4|TRBD1|few|TRBV5-1
TGCGCCAGCAGCTCCCAACAGGGGACGTCGGGGGAAAAACTGTTTTTT
CASSSQQGTSGEKLFF
>TRBJ1-5|TRBD1|NA|TRBV5-1
TGCGCCAGCAGCTCTACAGGGGGCATTCAGCCCCAGCATTTT
CASSSTGGIQPQHF
>TRBJ2-7|TRBD1|NA|TRBV5-1
TGCGCCACCTATGGGGGACAGGGAGAATACGAGCAGTACTTC
CATYGGQGEYEQYF
>TRBJ2-5|NA|NA|TRBV19
TGTGCCAGTAGTCAGCGGCTTGTCGAGACCCAGTACTTC
CASSQRLVETQYF
>TRBJ2-1|NA|once|TRBV6-5
TGTGCCAGCACTTTCGTGGGTTTGGACAGCAATGAGCAGTTCTTC
CASTFVGLDSNEQFF
>TRBJ1-2|NA|NA|TRBV7-9
TGTGCCAGCGGCGACGGAGTCCCGGGCTACACCTTC
CASGDGVPGYTF
>TRBJ1-2|TRBD1|once|TRBV5-1
TGCGCCAGCAGCTTGGAAGGACAGGGGGCCTATGGCTACACCTTC
CASSLEGQGAYGYTF
>TRBJ2-2|NA|NA|TRBV2
TGTGCCAGCAGTGTAGTAGCGGCGAACACCGGGGAGCTGTTTTTT
CASSVVAANTGELFF
>TRBJ1-6|TRBD1|NA|TRBV11-2
TGTGCCAGCAGCGGAGGACAGGCTTTCCATAATTCACCCCTCCACTTT
CASSGGQAFHNSPLHF
>TRBJ1-1|TRBD1|NA|TRBV29-1
TGCAGCGTGACCGGGACAGGGGCCTTGAACACTGAAGCTTTCTTT
CSVTGTGALNTEAFF
>TRBJ2-1|TRBD1|NA|TRBV5-6
TGTGCCAGCAGCGGGGGCAGGGGGCGGTTGAATGAGCAGTTCTTC
CASSGGRGRLNEQFF
>TRBJ1-1|NA|NA|TRBV27
TGTGCCAGCAGTTCCTTAGGGGTCGCGGACACTGAAGCTTTCTTT
CASSSLGVADTEAFF
>TRBJ1-1|NA|NA|TRBV5-1
TGCGCCAGCAGCTTGGTCATAGGGGCTGAAGCTTTCTTT
CASSLVIGAEAFF
>TRBJ1-5|NA|few|TRBV6-5
TGTGCCAGCAGTTACGGGCAGGGGTCCGCTCAGCCCCAGCATTTT
CASSYGQGSAQPQHF
>TRBJ1-6|TRBD1|NA|TRBV28
TGTGCCAGCAGTTTACAGACAGGGGGAGGATCACCCCTCCACTTT
CASSLQTGGGSPLHF
>TRBJ1-1|TRBD1|NA|TRBV6-6
TGTGCCAGCAGTGTCCCGGGGACAGGGTCCGTCCCAGCTTTCTTT
CASSVPGTGSVPAFF
>TRBJ1-2|TRBD1|NA|TRBV5-6
TGTGCCAGCAGCTTGACAGGGGGATGGGGTGGCTACACCTTC
CASSLTGGWGGYTF
>TRBJ1-4|TRBD1|NA|TRBV5-1
TGCGCCAGCAGCTCGACAGGGTTTGAAGAAAAACTGTTTTTT
CASSSTGFEEKLFF
>TRBJ2-2|NA|NA|TRBV6-1
TGTGCCAGCAGTGCTACTTGGAACACCGGGGAGCTGTTTTTT
CASSATWNTGELFF